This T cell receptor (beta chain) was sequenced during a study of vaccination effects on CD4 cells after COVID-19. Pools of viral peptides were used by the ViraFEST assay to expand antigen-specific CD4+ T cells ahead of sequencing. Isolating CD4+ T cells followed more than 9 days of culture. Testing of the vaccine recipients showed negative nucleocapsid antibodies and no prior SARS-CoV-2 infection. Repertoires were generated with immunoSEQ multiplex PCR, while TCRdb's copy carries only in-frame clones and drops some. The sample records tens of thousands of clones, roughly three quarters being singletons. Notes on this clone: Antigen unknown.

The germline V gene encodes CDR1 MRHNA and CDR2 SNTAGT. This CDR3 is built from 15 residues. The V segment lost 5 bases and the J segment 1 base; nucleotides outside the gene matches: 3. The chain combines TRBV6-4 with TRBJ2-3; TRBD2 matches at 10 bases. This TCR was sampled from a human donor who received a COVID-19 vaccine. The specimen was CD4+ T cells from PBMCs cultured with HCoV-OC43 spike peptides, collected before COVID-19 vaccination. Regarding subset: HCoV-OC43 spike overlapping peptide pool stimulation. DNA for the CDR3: TGTGCCAGCAGTACTAGCGGGGTGCGCACAGATACGCAGTATTTT. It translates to CASSTSGVRTDTQYF.